These 29 T cell receptor beta chains were all obtained from the same sample, sequenced in a study of cytomegalovirus exposure and HLA in healthy donors. The primer mix had 60 Vbeta and 13 Jbeta primers. Some clones are missing from TCRdb's copy, which holds only in-frame ones; the method was immunoSEQ multiplex PCR. Of about 200,000 clones detected, roughly 73% appear once; the ten largest clones hold around 1.9%. Sequenced input: PBMCs. Receptors originate from a woman in her twenties or thirties in good health and CMV-seronegative.

The chain has TRBV5-6 and TRBJ1-2; tentatively, D is TRBD1 (5 bases). This CDR3 is 15 amino acids long. Germline V gives CDR1 SGHDT, CDR2 YYEEEE. V lost 2 bases, J lost 3 bases, and 14 bases lay in between. This CDR3 reads CASSFAGQQDYGYTF. CDR3 coding DNA: TGTGCCAGCAGCTTTGCAGGCCAACAGGACTATGGCTACACCTTC.

The chain carries TRBV7-2 and TRBJ1-2, with a tentative D call TRBD1 (5 bases). The germline V and J ends were trimmed by 8 bases and 0 bases, with 13 bases remaining between them. Germline V gives CDR1 SGHTA, CDR2 FQGNSA. The CDR3 extends over 14 amino acids. CDR3 bases: TGTGCCAGCCCCAGGGCGGGGACTAACTATGGCTACACCTTC. This codes for CASPRAGTNYGYTF. Full variable domain (remainder filled in from reference TRBV7-2 and TRBJ1-2): GAGVSQSPSNKVTEKGKDVELRCDPISGHTALYWYRQSLGQGLEFLIYFQGNSAPDKSGLPSDRFSAERTGGSVSTLTIQRTQQEDSAVYLCASPRAGTNYGYTFGSGTRLTVV.

The rearrangement joins TRBV7-9 to TRBJ2-5; weak D call: TRBD2 (6 bases). The J call may be faulty, since TRBJ2-7 better matches the DNA end. The length of the CDR3 is 13 residues. Germline CDR1 reads SEHNR; CDR2 reads FQNEAQ (reference sequence). Written as DNA, the CDR3 is TGTGCCAGCAGCTTAGTCGGGAGCGGCGAGCAGTACTTC. Protein sequence: CASSLVGSGEQYF.

V usage is TRBV19 and J usage is TRBJ2-5; D is possibly TRBD2 (6 bases). Per the germline V gene, CDR1 is LNHDA and CDR2 is SQIVND (reference sequence). The germline V and J ends were trimmed by 7 bases and 4 bases, with 19 bases remaining between them. This CDR3 spans 15 amino acids. The chain's CDR3 is CASKGLGQGGETQYF. For the CDR3, the DNA is TGTGCCAGTAAGGGTCTAGGGCAGGGAGGAGAGACCCAGTACTTC. Variable domain in full (rest from reference TRBV19 and TRBJ2-5): DGGITQSPKYLFRKEGQNVTLSCEQNLNHDAMYWYRQDPGQGLRLIYYSQIVNDFQKGDIAEGYSVSREKKESFPLTVTSAQKNPTAFYLCASKGLGQGGETQYFGPGTRLLVL.

This chain connects TRBV2 to TRBJ2-3, with D perhaps TRBD1 (6 bases). The CDR3 is made up of 14 amino acids. Trimming removed 1 base from V and 6 bases from J, with 11 bases in between. Germline lookup yields CDR1 SNHLY and CDR2 FYNNEI. In nucleotides, the CDR3 is TGTGCCAGCAGTGAAGATGGGGGCGGCGATACGCAGTATTTT. This sequence encodes CASSEDGGGDTQYF.

In the case of this clone: The sample holds other DNA sequences that translate to the same CDR3. V is TRBV19 and J is TRBJ1-5, with a tentative D call TRBD1 (5 bases). Germline loops: CDR1 LNHDA, CDR2 SQIVND (reference sequence). V dropped 5 bases and J dropped 5 bases, with 13 bases sitting between them. This CDR3 spans 14 amino acids. DNA of the CDR3: TGTGCCAGTAGTCCCTGGGGCGGGGATCAGCCCCAGCATTTT. It encodes CASSPWGGDQPQHF.

This clone has a handful of counts. The chain employs TRBV19 and TRBJ2-5; 7 bases match TRBD2. This CDR3 spans 14 amino acids. In germline, CDR1 is LNHDA, CDR2 SQIVND (reference sequence). Trimming cost V 6 bases and J 2 bases; bases outside gene matches: 6. The CDR3 region is CASSNGGSQETQYF. DNA for the CDR3: TGTGCCAGTAGCAACGGCGGGAGTCAAGAGACCCAGTACTTC.

DNA of the CDR3: TGTGCCAGCAGCTCCTCCGGGGATACGCAGTATTTT. Protein product: CASSSSGDTQYF. The chain uses TRBV5-4 and TRBJ2-3; D gene unclear. V shed 3 bases and J shed 6 bases, with 8 bases lying between them. In germline, CDR1 is SGHNT, CDR2 YYREEE (reference sequence). The length of the CDR3 is 12 residues.

This clone has more than one count but fewer than ten. The CDR3 region is CASSNGGNYGYTF. The CDR3, as DNA: TGTGCCAGCAGCAACGGGGGGAATTATGGCTACACCTTC. V gene TRBV7-2 combines with J gene TRBJ1-2; tentatively, D is TRBD1 (5 bases). V was trimmed by 5 bases and J by 5 bases, leaving 12 bases between them. The CDR3 has 13 residues. In germline, CDR1 is SGHTA, CDR2 FQGNSA.

This clone was detected a few times. This chain connects TRBV27 to TRBJ2-7, with a weak D call TRBD2 (6 bases). Trimming removed 2 bases from V and 3 bases from J, with 14 bases in between. Germline V gives CDR1 MNHEY, CDR2 SMNVEV (reference sequence). The CDR3 contains 15 residues. CDR3 protein: CASSLGLRTNYEQYF. The DNA for the CDR3 is TGTGCCAGCAGTTTAGGTCTTAGGACTAACTACGAGCAGTACTTC.

This clone was observed once. The chain links TRBV9 to TRBJ2-5; weak D call: TRBD1 (5 bases). This CDR3 is built from 15 residues. Germline V lookup: CDR1 SGDLS, CDR2 YYNGEE. V lost 2 bases, J lost 5 bases, and 16 bases lay in between. CDR3 sequence: CASSVGASLWETQYF. The CDR3 region has the DNA TGTGCCAGCAGCGTTGGGGCCAGCCTTTGGGAGACCCAGTACTTC.

This rearrangement joins TRBV7-9 to TRBJ2-7; a weak D match, TRBD2 (5 bases). The CDR3 extends over 14 amino acids. Germline CDR1 is SEHNR and CDR2 is FQNEAQ (reference sequence). Trimming removed 5 bases from V and 3 bases from J, with 14 bases in between. The DNA of the CDR3 is TGTGCCAGCAGCCCTCCGGGGATCATCTACGAGCAGTACTTC. Residues: CASSPPGIIYEQYF.

The rearrangement joins TRBV4-3 to TRBJ2-7; 7 bases agree with TRBD2. The CDR3 consists of 16 residues. V was clipped by 0 bases and J by 4 bases; unmatched bases: 9. In germline, CDR1 is LGHNA, CDR2 YSLEER. For the CDR3, the DNA is TGCGCCAGCAGCCAAGATCTGGCGGGAGCTTCATACGAGCAGTACTTC. It yields the protein CASSQDLAGASYEQYF.

This chain joins TRBV10-2 and TRBJ2-5, with TRBD2 identical over 8 bases. CDR1 and CDR2 from the germline V gene are WSHSY and SAAADI. J lost 5 bases, V lost 6 bases, and 17 bases had no gene match. The length of the CDR3 is 17 residues. For the CDR3, the DNA is TGCGCCAGCAGGGGGTGGGGGAATAGCGGGGATAAGGAGACCCAGTACTTC. Its translation is CASRGWGNSGDKETQYF.

This clone was seen a single time. The V gene is TRBV9, the J gene TRBJ2-1; TRBD2 matches 10 bases. The CDR3 spans 18 residues. CDR1 and CDR2 from the germline V gene are SGDLS and YYNGEE. With V trimmed by 0 bases and J by 0 bases, 6 bases remained unmatched. The CDR3, as DNA: TGTGCCAGCAGCGTAGGGGCTAGCGGGGGCGGCTCCTACAATGAGCAGTTCTTC. This sequence encodes CASSVGASGGGSYNEQFF. The full variable domain, rest sourced from reference TRBV9 and TRBJ2-1, is DSGVTQTPKHLITATGQRVTLRCSPRSGDLSVYWYQQSLDQGLQFLIQYYNGEERAKGNILERFSAQQFPDLHSELNLSSLELGDSALYFCASSVGASGGGSYNEQFFGPGTRLTVL.

On this clone: At one of its ends the junction is not consistent with the germline gene, which may arise from a read error. The V and J genes are TRBV11-2 and TRBJ1-1; 10 bases map to TRBD1. CDR1 is SGHAT, CDR2 FQNNGV, per germline. CDR3 length: 14 amino acids. In nucleotides, the CDR3 is TGTGCCAGCAGCCTAGACAGGGGGCAGACTGAAGCTTTCTTT. Residues: CASSLDRGQTEAFF. The variable domain in full, with the rest retrieved from reference TRBV11-2 and TRBJ1-1, is EAGVAQSPRYKIIEKRQSVAFWCNPISGHATLYWYQQILGQGPKLLIQFQNNGVVDDSQLPKDRFSAERLKGVDSTLKIQPAKLEDSAVYLCASSLDRGQTEAFFGQGTRLTVV.

The J gene is TRBJ2-7, the V gene TRBV7-3; TRBD2 aligns across 8 bases. The trim removed 5 bases at V and 5 bases at J, leaving 8 bases unmatched. The V gene's germline CDR1 is SGHTA and CDR2 FQGTGA. CDR3 length: 14 amino acids. The CDR3 reads CASSPGGARNEQYF. The CDR3, as DNA: TGTGCCAGCAGCCCCGGGGGGGCTCGCAACGAGCAGTACTTC.

The chain combines TRBV19 with TRBJ2-3, with a tentative D call TRBD1 (6 bases). Germline lookup yields CDR1 LNHDA and CDR2 SQIVND (reference sequence). The CDR3 has 19 residues. The V and J ends lost 1 base and 1 base respectively, with 21 bases between them. This CDR3 reads CASSIVQAVGAGGTDTQYF. In DNA form, the CDR3 reads TGTGCCAGTAGTATAGTTCAGGCAGTGGGGGCAGGGGGCACAGATACGCAGTATTTT.

This chain links TRBV7-3 with TRBJ1-3; TRBD1 matches 7 bases. With V trimmed by 5 bases and J by 4 bases, 5 bases remained unmatched. Germline V gene lookup returns CDR1 SGHTA and CDR2 FQGTGA. This CDR3 is built from 14 residues. The DNA for the CDR3 is TGTGCCAGCAGCCCGGGACAGCCCGGAAACACCATATATTTT. This gives the protein CASSPGQPGNTIYF. Full variable domain (rest looked up from reference TRBV7-3 and TRBJ1-3): GAGVSQTPSNKVTEKGKYVELRCDPISGHTALYWYRQSLGQGPEFLIYFQGTGAADDSGLPNDRFFAVRPEGSVSTLKIQRTERGDSAVYLCASSPGQPGNTIYFGEGSWLTVV.

CDR3 amino acids: CASSQSLAGVSYNEQFF. As DNA, the CDR3 is TGTGCCAGCAGCCAGTCTCTAGCGGGAGTTTCCTACAATGAGCAGTTCTTC. The V and J genes are TRBV4-2 and TRBJ2-1; 10 bases match TRBD2. Unmatched junction bases numbered 6, after V lost 3 bases and J lost 1 base. The CDR3 contains 17 residues. Germline assignment: CDR1 LGHNA and CDR2 YNFKEQ.

This clone turned up a few times. This chain links TRBV4-1 with TRBJ1-2; TRBD1 might be the D (5 bases). CDR3 size: 15 residues. V lost 0 bases and J lost 1, with 9 bases in between. The V gene's germline CDR1 is MGHRA and CDR2 YSYEKL. The DNA of the CDR3 is TGCGCCAGCAGCCAAGATTGGACAAGTAACTATGGCTACACCTTC. Translated, it gives CASSQDWTSNYGYTF.

The genes are TRBV6-6 and TRBJ1-4; 7 positions agree with TRBD1. Trimming cost V 2 bases and J 5 bases; bases outside gene matches: 8. The germline V gene encodes CDR1 MNHNY and CDR2 SVGAGI (reference sequence). This CDR3 has 16 residues. Written as DNA, the CDR3 is TGTGCCAGCAGTTACACCGGCAGGGGGGTGAATGAAAAACTGTTTTTT. This gives the protein CASSYTGRGVNEKLFF.

The chain has TRBV18 and TRBJ2-5; D may be TRBD1 (6 bases). V lost 5 bases to trimming and J lost 4 bases, with 17 bases between them. The CDR3 has 15 amino acids. The germline gives CDR1 KGHSH, CDR2 LQKENI. The CDR3 DNA is TGTGCCAGCTCATGGGGCCGGACAGCCCCAGAGACCCAGTACTTC. Protein sequence: CASSWGRTAPETQYF.

The chain uses TRBV29-1 and TRBJ1-1; tentative D call: TRBD1 (5 bases). Trimming removed 5 bases from V and 1 base from J, with 11 bases in between. This CDR3 comprises 13 residues. Germline V gene sequence: CDR1 SQVTM, CDR2 ANQGSEA. The CDR3 DNA reads TGCAGCGTTTCCCGGGGGAGGAACACTGAAGCTTTCTTT. This encodes CSVSRGRNTEAFF.

This clone was observed a few times. The V gene is TRBV7-2, the J gene TRBJ2-7, with D uncertain. V was cut by 1 base and J by 3 bases, with 7 bases left in between. In germline, CDR1 is SGHTA, CDR2 FQGNSA. CDR3 size: 13 residues. CDR3 residues: CASSLGARYEQYF. As DNA, the CDR3 is TGTGCCAGCAGCTTAGGGGCGCGCTACGAGCAGTACTTC.

The rearrangement joins TRBV7-9 to TRBJ1-2, with D uncertain. The CDR3 runs 14 residues. V lost 5 bases to trimming and J lost 0 bases, with 10 bases between them. CDR1 is SEHNR and CDR2 is FQNEAQ in the germline V gene (reference sequence). The CDR3 region is CASSPGYSNYGYTF. The CDR3, as DNA: TGTGCCAGCAGCCCAGGATACTCTAACTATGGCTACACCTTC. Full variable domain (rest looked up from reference TRBV7-9 and TRBJ1-2): DTGVSQNPRHKITKRGQNVTFRCDPISEHNRLYWYRQTLGQGPEFLTYFQNEAQLEKSRLLSDRFSAERPKGSFSTLEIQRTEQGDSAMYLCASSPGYSNYGYTFGSGTRLTVV.

The J gene is TRBJ1-3, the V gene TRBV9; tentatively, D is TRBD1 (5 bases). Between the trimmed V and J ends, which lost 2 bases and 1 base, there was a span of 10 bases. The CDR3 loop spans 15 amino acids. Germline CDR1 is SGDLS and CDR2 is YYNGEE. The CDR3 region has the DNA TGTGCCAGCAGCGTCAACCAGGGTTCTGGAAACACCATATATTTT. This encodes CASSVNQGSGNTIYF.

This clone was found a few times. This chain joins TRBV5-4 and TRBJ2-3, with 13 bases lining up with TRBD2. CDR1 and CDR2 (germline): SGHNT, YYREEE (reference sequence). Trimming removed 3 bases from V and 5 bases from J; junction bases left unmatched: 6. This CDR3 region has 16 residues. CDR3 sequence: CASSWGLAGPKDTQYF. CDR3 DNA sequence: TGTGCCAGCAGCTGGGGACTAGCGGGACCAAAAGATACGCAGTATTTT.

The chain employs TRBV19 and TRBJ1-3; no reliable D call. This CDR3 has 14 amino acids. CDR1 LNHDA and CDR2 SQIVND come from the germline V gene (reference sequence). V lost 5 bases, J lost 2 bases, and 10 bases lay in between. DNA of the CDR3: TGTGCCAGTAGTTCGCCCGGAGCTGGAAACACCATATATTTT. Its protein product is CASSSPGAGNTIYF. The whole variable domain, filled in from reference TRBV19 and TRBJ1-3, reads DGGITQSPKYLFRKEGQNVTLSCEQNLNHDAMYWYRQDPGQGLRLIYYSQIVNDFQKGDIAEGYSVSREKKESFPLTVTSAQKNPTAFYLCASSSPGAGNTIYFGEGSWLTVV.